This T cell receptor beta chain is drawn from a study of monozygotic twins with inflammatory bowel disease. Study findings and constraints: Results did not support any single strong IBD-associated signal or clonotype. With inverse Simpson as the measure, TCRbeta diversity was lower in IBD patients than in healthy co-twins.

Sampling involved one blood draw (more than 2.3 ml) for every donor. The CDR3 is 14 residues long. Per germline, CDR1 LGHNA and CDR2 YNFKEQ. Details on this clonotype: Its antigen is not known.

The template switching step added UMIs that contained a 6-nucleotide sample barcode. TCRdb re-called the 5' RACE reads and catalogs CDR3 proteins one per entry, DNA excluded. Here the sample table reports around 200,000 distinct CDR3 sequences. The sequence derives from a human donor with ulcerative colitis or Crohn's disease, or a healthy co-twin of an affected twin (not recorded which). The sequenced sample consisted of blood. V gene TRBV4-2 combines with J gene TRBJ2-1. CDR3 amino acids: CASSQDRSNNEQFF.